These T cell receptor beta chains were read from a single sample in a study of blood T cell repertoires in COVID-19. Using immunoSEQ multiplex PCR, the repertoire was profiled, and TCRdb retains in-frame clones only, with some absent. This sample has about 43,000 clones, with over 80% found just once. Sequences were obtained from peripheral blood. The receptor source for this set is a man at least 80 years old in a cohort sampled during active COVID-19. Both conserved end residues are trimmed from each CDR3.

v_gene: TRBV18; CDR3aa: ASSLRDTSNYGYT
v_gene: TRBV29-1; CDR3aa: SVGLSYEQY
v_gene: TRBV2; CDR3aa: ASSATREKLF
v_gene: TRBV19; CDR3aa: ASTDRAHNEQF
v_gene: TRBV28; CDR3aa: ASSPPGGFGNTIY
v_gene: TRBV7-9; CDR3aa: ASSFRDRVNSPLH
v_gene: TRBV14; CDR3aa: ASSQDEGLPWEQY
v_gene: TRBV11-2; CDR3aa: ASSPLSARTGELF
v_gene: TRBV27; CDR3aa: ASSLGGALFLRNEQF
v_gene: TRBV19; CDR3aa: ASSMSQPTSRGGYT
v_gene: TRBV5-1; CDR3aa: ASTLDTNTGELF
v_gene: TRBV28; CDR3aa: ASSFGRVQKQF
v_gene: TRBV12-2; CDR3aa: ASRLAVGQIYGYT
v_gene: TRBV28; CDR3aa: ASSLWAGGSSGRKSYNEQF
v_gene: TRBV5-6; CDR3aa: ASSLLRSAAGGNTIY
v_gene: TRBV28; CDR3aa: ASSAGGQGFNEKLF
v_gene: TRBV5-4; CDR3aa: ASSTQGYNYGYT
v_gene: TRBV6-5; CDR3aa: ASYGTGPSGNTIY
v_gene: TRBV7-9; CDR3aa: ASTPITDTQY
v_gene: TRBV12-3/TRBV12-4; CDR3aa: ASSSGNQPQH
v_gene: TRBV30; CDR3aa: AWGARGPLH
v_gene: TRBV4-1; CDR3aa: ASSQDGRAYNEKLF
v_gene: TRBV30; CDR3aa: AWSAGAKDRGYT
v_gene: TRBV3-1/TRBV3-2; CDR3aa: ASSQGTDLGAF
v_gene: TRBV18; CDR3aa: ASSRGPWGRISSTDTQY
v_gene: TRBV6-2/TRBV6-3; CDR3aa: ASSYSKQRGNQPQH
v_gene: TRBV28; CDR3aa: ASSSPLKGPDGYT
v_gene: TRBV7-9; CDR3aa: ASSLTLTAYEQY
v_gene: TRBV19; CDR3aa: AIGSGRGEQF
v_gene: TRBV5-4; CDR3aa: ASSSTGSGTEAF
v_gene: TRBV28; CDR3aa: ASSQRESSYNEQF